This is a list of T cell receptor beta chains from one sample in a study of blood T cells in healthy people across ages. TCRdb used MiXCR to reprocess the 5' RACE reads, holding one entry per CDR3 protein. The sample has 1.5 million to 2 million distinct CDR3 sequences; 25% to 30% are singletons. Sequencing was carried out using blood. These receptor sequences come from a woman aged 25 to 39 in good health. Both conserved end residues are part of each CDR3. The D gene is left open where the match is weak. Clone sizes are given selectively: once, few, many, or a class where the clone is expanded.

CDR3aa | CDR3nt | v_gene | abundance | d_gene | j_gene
CSAATSGGNEQFF | TGCAGTGCTGCGACTAGCGGAGGTAATGAGCAGTTCTTC | TRBV20-1 | NA | TRBD2 | TRBJ2-1
CASSRSLQRDNEQYF | TGTGCCAGCAGCCGGAGCCTCCAGCGGGACAACGAGCAGTACTTC | TRBV7-2 | few | NA | TRBJ2-7
CASSSASGGTNEQYF | TGTGCCAGCAGCTCTGCTAGTGGGGGGACCAATGAGCAGTACTTC | TRBV7-3 | NA | NA | TRBJ2-7
CSVGGDGYTF | TGCAGCGTTGGGGGGGATGGCTACACCTTC | TRBV29-1 | many | NA | TRBJ1-2
CASSGGAANEQFF | TGTGCCAGCTCCGGGGGGGCCGCCAATGAGCAGTTCTTC | TRBV18 | many | TRBD2 | TRBJ2-1
CASSPRVSGSSYNEQFF | TGTGCCAGCTCACCAAGGGTTAGTGGGAGCTCCTACAATGAGCAGTTCTTC | TRBV18 | NA | NA | TRBJ2-1
CASSLTPERVSYNEQFF | TGCGCCAGCAGCTTGACACCGGAAAGAGTCTCCTACAATGAGCAGTTCTTC | TRBV5-1 | few | NA | TRBJ2-1
CSVEDRSANYGYTF | TGCAGCGTTGAAGATCGGTCAGCCAACTATGGCTACACCTTC | TRBV29-1 | few | NA | TRBJ1-2
CASNLNLQGNEQFF | TGTGCCAGCAACTTGAACCTACAGGGCAATGAGCAGTTCTTC | TRBV9 | NA | NA | TRBJ2-1
CSARSGTANQPQHF | TGCAGTGCTAGATCCGGGACCGCGAATCAGCCCCAGCATTTT | TRBV20-1 | NA | NA | TRBJ1-5
CASSLGDGAGRTQYF | TGTGCCAGCAGTTTAGGGGACGGGGCCGGGCGTACCCAGTACTTC | TRBV12-3/TRBV12-4 | NA | NA | TRBJ2-7
CATGSGESGNQPQHF | TGTGCCACCGGAAGCGGGGAAAGCGGCAATCAGCCCCAGCATTTT | TRBV24-1 | NA | NA | TRBJ1-5
CSVGQGSTDTQYF | TGCAGCGTCGGACAGGGTAGCACAGATACGCAGTATTTT | TRBV29-1 | NA | TRBD1 | TRBJ2-3
CASRRAGDRAYGYTF | TGTGCCAGCAGGCGGGCGGGGGACAGGGCTTATGGCTACACCTTC | TRBV6-5 | NA | TRBD1 | TRBJ1-2
CASSLGHPPDDNSPLHF | TGTGCCAGCAGCTTAGGCCACCCTCCGGATGATAATTCACCCCTCCACTTT | TRBV7-9 | few | NA | TRBJ1-6
CASSFRPREGNQPQHF | TGTGCCAGCAGTTTTCGGCCTCGGGAGGGCAATCAGCCCCAGCATTTT | TRBV12-3/TRBV12-4 | once | NA | TRBJ1-5
CATSRDRGRGASEQYF | TGTGCCACCAGCAGAGATCGAGGTAGGGGGGCCTCCGAGCAGTACTTC | TRBV15 | few | NA | TRBJ2-7
CASSLVRGATTDTQYF | TGCGCCAGCAGCTTGGTTCGGGGGGCCACCACAGATACGCAGTATTTT | TRBV5-1 | NA | NA | TRBJ2-3
CSVGPQGYTF | TGCAGCGTTGGGCCGCAGGGCTACACCTTC | TRBV29-1 | few | NA | TRBJ1-2
CASSLESRQPLETQYF | TGCGCCAGCAGCTTGGAGTCGAGACAACCGTTGGAGACCCAGTACTTC | TRBV5-1 | few | NA | TRBJ2-5
CASCLRHTGTGVEQYF | TGTGCCAGCTGCTTGCGGCACACCGGGACAGGGGTCGAGCAGTACTTC | TRBV7-8 | NA | TRBD1 | TRBJ2-7
CASGNRNGNEQYF | TGTGCCAGCGGGAACAGGAATGGCAATGAGCAGTACTTC | TRBV25-1 | NA | NA | TRBJ2-7
CASNTGINYGYTF | TGTGCCAGCAACACAGGGATTAACTATGGCTACACCTTC | TRBV6-2/TRBV6-3 | many | NA | TRBJ1-2
CASSPTTSGGAETQYF | TGTGCCAGCAGCCCAACGACTAGCGGGGGGGCAGAGACCCAGTACTTC | TRBV3-1 | many | TRBD2 | TRBJ2-5
CASSLLGPLRQGTTGANVLTF | TGTGCCAGCAGCCTGCTAGGCCCCCTTAGACAGGGGACAACTGGGGCCAACGTCCTGACTTTC | TRBV11-1 | few | TRBD1 | TRBJ2-6
CANSLTKETQYF | TGTGCCAACAGCCTGACTAAAGAGACCCAGTACTTC | TRBV3-1 | NA | NA | TRBJ2-5
CASSLGVQILNTEAFF | TGTGCCAGCAGCTTAGGGGTACAGATACTGAACACTGAAGCTTTCTTT | TRBV7-2 | NA | NA | TRBJ1-1
CASRPTSGQANTGELFF | TGTGCCAGCAGGCCCACTAGCGGCCAAGCGAACACCGGTGAGCTGTTTTTT | TRBV12-3/TRBV12-4 | once | TRBD2 | TRBJ2-2
CASSPGLAGGRTQYF | TGTGCCAGCAGCCCGGGACTAGCGGGAGGACGGACGCAGTATTTT | TRBV7-2 | many | TRBD2 | TRBJ2-3